These 12 T cell receptor beta chains were sequenced from one sample in a study of shared clonotypes between healthy human individuals. Here immunoSEQ multiplex PCR was the method, and the copy in TCRdb shows in-frame clones only, minus some. Of 2 million to 2.5 million clones in the sample, roughly 93% were seen once. Sequencing was performed on naive CD4+ T cells from PBMCs. Sample subset: CD45RA+ positively selected. The receptors here all came from a man aged 18 to 30 in good health. Some clones in this sample may be carry-over from other donors' samples.

The V gene is TRBV28, the J gene TRBJ1-1; D unclear. From germline, CDR1 is MDHEN and CDR2 SYDVKM. Trimming shortened V by 6 bases and J by 1 base, and 12 bases separated the two germline ends. The CDR3 length is 14 residues. The CDR3 DNA follows: TGTGCCAGCAGCGATACCCCGGGGAACACTGAAGCTTTCTTT. Its protein product is CASSDTPGNTEAFF.

The chain carries TRBV18 and TRBJ1-1; 10 nucleotides agree with TRBD1. CDR1 KGHSH and CDR2 LQKENI come from the germline V gene. Trimming at V came to 3 bases and at J to 6 bases, leaving 7 bases not matched to a gene. The CDR3 covers 15 residues. The CDR3 DNA follows: TGTGCCAGCTCACCGGGACAGGGGACGGCCGCTGAAGCTTTCTTT. Residues: CASSPGQGTAAEAFF.

The chain uses TRBV6-1 and TRBJ2-3, with 14 bases that match TRBD2. Germline V gene data show CDR1 as MNHNS and CDR2 as SASEGT. The CDR3 runs to 13 residues. Germline trimming cut 11 bases from V and 4 bases from J; bases unmatched to any gene: 2. CDR3 coding DNA: TGTGCCGGGGGACTAGCGGGAGCAGATACGCAGTATTTT. Translation: CAGGLAGADTQYF.

A remark on this clone: Other DNA sequences in this sample translate to the same CDR3. CDR3 DNA sequence: TGTGCCAGCTCACTGGACAGGGGTCAGCCCCAGCATTTT. It yields the protein CASSLDRGQPQHF. The chain has TRBV18 and TRBJ1-5, with TRBD1 matching over 9 bases. This CDR3 region has 13 residues. The germline V gene has CDR1 KGHSH and CDR2 LQKENI. The J segment lost 6 bases and the V segment lost 4 bases, leaving 1 base of the junction unmatched.

The gene calls are TRBV30 and TRBJ2-7; D is uncertain. The CDR3 spans 12 residues. From germline, CDR1 is GTSNPN and CDR2 SVGIG (reference sequence). V lost 0 bases, J lost 3 bases, and 6 bases lay in between. In DNA, the CDR3 is TGTGCCTGGAGTGTACTCGACTACGAGCAGTACTTC. This translates into CAWSVLDYEQYF.

This sequence joins TRBV6-4 and TRBJ2-2; possibly TRBD2 for D (6 bases). CDR3 length: 14 residues. V shed 2 bases and J shed 4 bases, with 8 bases lying between them. Germline V gene data show CDR1 as MRHNA and CDR2 as SNTAGT. The CDR3 spells CASSDRDFTGELFF. The CDR3 nucleotides read TGTGCCAGCAGTGACAGGGACTTCACCGGGGAGCTGTTTTTT.

This chain links TRBV4-1 with TRBJ1-5, with D tentatively TRBD1 (5 bases). Deletions cut 0 bases from V and 3 bases from J, with 12 bases between. Germline V gene lookup returns CDR1 MGHRA and CDR2 YSYEKL. This CDR3 region has 16 residues. CDR3 nucleotides: TGCGCCAGCAGCCAAGATCTTGACAGAGACAATCAGCCCCAGCATTTT. Its translation is CASSQDLDRDNQPQHF.

The rearrangement uses TRBV28 and TRBJ2-1; 7 bases are shared with TRBD2. The V segment lost 7 bases and the J segment 4 bases; nucleotides outside the gene matches: 13. CDR3 length equals 16 residues. Germline CDR1 reads MDHEN; CDR2 reads SYDVKM. CDR3: CASKIPSGGIYNEQFF. In DNA form, the CDR3 reads TGTGCCAGCAAGATTCCTAGCGGAGGAATTTACAATGAGCAGTTCTTC.

The chain has TRBV28 and TRBJ2-7; 11 positions agree with TRBD2. This CDR3 region has 14 residues. The ends lost 5 bases at V and 6 bases at J; junction bases unmatched: 6. Germline CDR1 and CDR2: MDHEN and SYDVKM. This CDR3 reads CASSELAGVGEQYF. Written as DNA, the CDR3 is TGTGCCAGCAGTGAACTAGCGGGAGTCGGCGAGCAGTACTTC.

The rearrangement uses TRBV4-1 and TRBJ2-2; 8 positions match TRBD2. The CDR3 spans 15 residues. Germline trimming cut 4 bases from V and 6 bases from J; bases unmatched to any gene: 7. In germline, CDR1 is MGHRA, CDR2 YSYEKL. The CDR3 bases are TGCGCCAGCAGCCCTCAGGGACTAGTCCCCGGGGAGCTGTTTTTT. It specifies CASSPQGLVPGELFF.

The J gene is TRBJ2-2, the V gene TRBV7-3, with TRBD2 identical over 7 bases. With V trimmed by 5 bases and J by 5 bases, 11 bases remained unmatched. The CDR3 runs 16 residues. Germline loops: CDR1 SGHTA, CDR2 FQGTGA. The CDR3 sequence is CASSPRRGRETGELFF. The CDR3 nucleotides are TGTGCCAGCAGCCCTAGGCGTGGGCGGGAGACCGGGGAGCTGTTTTTT.

This CDR3 reads CASSAQGPSYEQYF. The CDR3 DNA reads TGTGCCAGTAGCGCCCAGGGCCCATCCTACGAGCAGTACTTC. The genes are TRBV19 and TRBJ2-7; possible D gene TRBD1, 5 bases. With 6 bases removed from V and 1 base from J, the gap between germline ends came to 13 bases. The length of the CDR3 is 14 residues. Germline assignment: CDR1 LNHDA and CDR2 SQIVND (reference sequence).